This T cell receptor (beta chain) is drawn from a study of T cell responses to AZD1222 COVID-19 vaccine. Study-level information: Recipients boosted at about 4 weeks or about 12 weeks are pooled.

Notes on the study in general: Vaccine-associated CD4 TCRs spanned spike, dominant at 160-218 and 743-854. White British donors predominated, females outnumbered males, and clonal diversity was possibly underestimated. Following two doses of AZD1222, Spike-specific TCR breadth and depth rose.

Assay: immunoSEQ multiplex PCR; the TCRdb copy retains only in-frame clones and omits some. The sample has some 180,000 clones, 80% to 95% seen once. With regard to this clone: The antigen remains undetermined.

The source is an adult in good health. The source material was peripheral blood, sampled on day 0 of AZD1222 vaccination.

CDR3 sequence (DNA): TGTGCCAGTAGTTCCCGGGGAGGCTACACCGGGGAGCTGTTTTTT. Translation gives CASSSRGGYTGELFF. J is TRBJ2-2 and V is TRBV19; D perhaps matches TRBD2 (6 bases). The CDR3 totals 15 residues. The V gene's germline CDR1 is LNHDA and CDR2 SQIVND (reference sequence). Trimming left V 5 bases short and J 3 bases short, with 13 bases between.